The present entry profiles one T cell receptor beta chain with its context. Method: immunoSEQ multiplex PCR; TCRdb's copy keeps in-frame clones and lacks some. The table includes about 480,000 clones, around 88% detected once. Germline-derived CDR1 and CDR2 are DFQATT and SNEGSKA (reference sequence). Losses at the gene ends were 3 bases for V and 5 bases for J; bases not matched to a gene: 5. The CDR3 runs to 14 residues. The sample's treatment: some 20 received Ad26.COV2.S at low or high dose, single or two shots; roughly five received placebo; per-sample allocation not given. Sampling was done on day 63 after the first vaccine or placebo injection. The data derive from a study of Ad26.COV2.S vaccination and SARS-CoV-2 variants. Study as a whole: Of the COV1001 trial arms, the Ad26.COV2.S arm included the donor. Participants got Ad26.COV2.S intramuscularly, once or twice 56 days apart.

Source: peripheral blood, taken in a trial of Ad26.COV2.S vaccine versus placebo. The TCR sequence derives from a person between 18 and 65 years old who received the Ad26.COV2.S COVID-19 vaccine or a placebo. V usage is TRBV20-1 and J usage is TRBJ2-1; 9 nucleotides line up with TRBD2. The CDR3 region has the DNA TGCAGTGCTAGTAAGCTAGCGGGGAACAATGAGCAGTTCTTC. It specifies CSASKLAGNNEQFF.